This TCR beta chain derives from a study of shared clonotypes between healthy human individuals. Broader study findings: Despite large depth, sorted-subset datasets appeared incompletely sequenced. An expected dependence of interdonor clonotype sharing on sequencing depth was noted.

A remark on this clone: Its antigen is as yet unknown.

The assay used deep level. Clones were sequenced by immunoSEQ multiplex PCR, and TCRdb holds only the in-frame ones, with some missing. This table holds about 610,000 clones, 97% found once. V lost 5 bases and J 11 bases, leaving 27 bases between the germline ends. The CDR3 covers 16 residues. The germline V gene has CDR1 MGHDK and CDR2 SYGVNS. The sample taken for sequencing was naive CD4+ T cells sorted from blood. Subset of the sample: CD45RA+ positively selected. The sequence came from a woman in her twenties or thirties in good health. This sequence joins TRBV25-1 and TRBJ1-1; D perhaps matches TRBD1 (6 bases). The CDR3 reads CASSSAGAGLQGQAFF. The CDR3 DNA sequence: TGTGCCAGCAGTAGCGCTGGAGCGGGACTACAGGGCCAGGCTTTCTTT.